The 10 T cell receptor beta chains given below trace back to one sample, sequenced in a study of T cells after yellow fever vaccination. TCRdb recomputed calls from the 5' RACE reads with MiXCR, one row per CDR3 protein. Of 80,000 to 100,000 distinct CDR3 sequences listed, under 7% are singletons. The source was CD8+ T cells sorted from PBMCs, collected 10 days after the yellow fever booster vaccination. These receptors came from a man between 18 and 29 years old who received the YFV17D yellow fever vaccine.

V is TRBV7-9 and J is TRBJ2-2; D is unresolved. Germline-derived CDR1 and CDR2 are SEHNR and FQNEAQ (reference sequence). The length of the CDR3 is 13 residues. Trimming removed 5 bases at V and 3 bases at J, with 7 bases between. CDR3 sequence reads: CASSPRYTGELFF. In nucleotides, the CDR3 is TGTGCCAGCAGCCCTCGATACACCGGGGAGCTGTTTTTT.

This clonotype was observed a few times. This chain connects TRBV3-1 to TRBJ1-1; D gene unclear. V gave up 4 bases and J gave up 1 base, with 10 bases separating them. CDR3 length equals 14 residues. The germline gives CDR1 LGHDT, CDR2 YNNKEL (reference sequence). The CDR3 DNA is TGTGCCAGCAGCCCCCAGCCTGGGAACACTGAAGCTTTCTTT. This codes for CASSPQPGNTEAFF.

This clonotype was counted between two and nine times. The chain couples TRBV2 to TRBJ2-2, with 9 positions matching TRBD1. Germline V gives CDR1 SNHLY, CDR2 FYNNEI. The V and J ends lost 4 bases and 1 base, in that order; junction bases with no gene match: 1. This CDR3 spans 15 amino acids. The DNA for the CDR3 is TGTGCCAGCAGTGCGGGACAGGGGAACACCGGGGAGCTGTTTTTT. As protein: CASSAGQGNTGELFF.

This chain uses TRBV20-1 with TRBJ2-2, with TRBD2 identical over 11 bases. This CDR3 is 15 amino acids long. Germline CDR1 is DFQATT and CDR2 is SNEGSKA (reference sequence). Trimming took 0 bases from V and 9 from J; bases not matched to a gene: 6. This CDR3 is CSARDGLAGGWELFF. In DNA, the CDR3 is TGCAGTGCTAGAGATGGGCTAGCGGGGGGCTGGGAGCTGTTTTTT.

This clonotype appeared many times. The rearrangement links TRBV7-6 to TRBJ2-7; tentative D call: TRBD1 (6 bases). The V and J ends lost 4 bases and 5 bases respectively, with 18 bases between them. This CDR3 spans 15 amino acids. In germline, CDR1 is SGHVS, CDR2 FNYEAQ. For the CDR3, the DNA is TGTGCCAGCAGCTCCCCTGTCCAGGGGCTCCACGAGCAGTACTTC. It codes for CASSSPVQGLHEQYF. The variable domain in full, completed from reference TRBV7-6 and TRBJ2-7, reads GAGVSQSPRYKVTKRGQDVALRCDPISGHVSLYWYRQALGQGPEFLTYFNYEAQQDKSGLPNDRFSAERPEGSISTLTIQRTEQRDSAMYRCASSSPVQGLHEQYFGPGTRLTVT.

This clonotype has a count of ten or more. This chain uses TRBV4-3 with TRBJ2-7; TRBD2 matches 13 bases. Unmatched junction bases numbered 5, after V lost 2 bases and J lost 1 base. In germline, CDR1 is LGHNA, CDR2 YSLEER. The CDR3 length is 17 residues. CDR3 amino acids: CASSQTTSGGSSYEQYF. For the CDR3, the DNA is TGCGCCAGCAGCCAAACGACTAGCGGGGGGTCGTCCTACGAGCAGTACTTC.

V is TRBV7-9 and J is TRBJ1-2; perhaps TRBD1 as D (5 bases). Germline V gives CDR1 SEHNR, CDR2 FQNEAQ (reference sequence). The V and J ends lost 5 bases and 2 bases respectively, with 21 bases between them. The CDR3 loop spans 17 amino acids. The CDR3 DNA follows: TGTGCCAGCAGCCTATTCCCGGGAGGGGTTTCCAACTATGGCTACACCTTC. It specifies CASSLFPGGVSNYGYTF.

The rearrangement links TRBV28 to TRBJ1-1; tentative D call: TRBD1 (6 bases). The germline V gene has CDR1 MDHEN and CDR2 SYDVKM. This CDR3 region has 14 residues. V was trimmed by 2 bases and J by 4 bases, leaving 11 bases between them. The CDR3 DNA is TGTGCCAGCAGTTTAGGAAGGGGGGTCACTGAAGCTTTCTTT. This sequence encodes CASSLGRGVTEAFF.

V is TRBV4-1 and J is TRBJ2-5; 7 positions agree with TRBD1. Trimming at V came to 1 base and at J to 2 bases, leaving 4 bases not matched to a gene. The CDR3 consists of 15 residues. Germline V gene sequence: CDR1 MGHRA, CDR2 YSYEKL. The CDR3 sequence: CASSQVKTGQETQYF. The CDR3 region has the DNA TGCGCCAGCAGCCAAGTTAAGACAGGGCAAGAGACCCAGTACTTC.

The CDR3 nucleotides are TGTGCCAGCAGTTCCCGGGGGGGCCTCAACAATGAGCAGTTCTTC. It yields the protein CASSSRGGLNNEQFF. The chain combines TRBV27 with TRBJ2-1; TRBD2 agrees at 8 bases. The trim removed 4 bases at V and 5 bases at J, leaving 7 bases unmatched. The CDR3 runs to 15 residues. Germline loops: CDR1 MNHEY, CDR2 SMNVEV (reference sequence).